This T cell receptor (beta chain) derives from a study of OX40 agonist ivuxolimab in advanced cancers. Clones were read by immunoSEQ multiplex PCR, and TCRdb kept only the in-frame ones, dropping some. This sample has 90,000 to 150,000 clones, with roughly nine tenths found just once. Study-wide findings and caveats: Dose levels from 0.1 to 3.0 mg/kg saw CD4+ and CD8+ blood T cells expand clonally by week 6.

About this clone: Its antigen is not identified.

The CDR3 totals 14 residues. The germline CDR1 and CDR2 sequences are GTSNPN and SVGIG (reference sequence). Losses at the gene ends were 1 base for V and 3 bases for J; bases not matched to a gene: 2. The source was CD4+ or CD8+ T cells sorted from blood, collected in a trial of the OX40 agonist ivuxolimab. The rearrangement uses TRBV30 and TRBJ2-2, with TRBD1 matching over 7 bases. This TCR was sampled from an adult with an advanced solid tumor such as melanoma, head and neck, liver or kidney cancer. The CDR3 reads CAWSGTGYTGELFF. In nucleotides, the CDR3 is TGTGCCTGGAGTGGGACAGGTTACACCGGGGAGCTGTTTTTT.